This T cell receptor beta chain was identified in a study of cytomegalovirus exposure and HLA in healthy donors. Findings and caveats of the study: Most TCR sequences were uncommon, yet certain public TCRs appeared in many donors. Researchers catalogued over 150 TCR beta chains as cytomegalovirus-associated.

Note on this clone: Its specificity is unknown.

The PCR ran on 60 Vbeta and 13 Jbeta primers. Produced via immunoSEQ multiplex PCR; TCRdb's table is partial and in-frame only. The sample lists 150,000 to 200,000 clones, about four fifths occurring once. The TCR comes from a woman aged 18-29 years in good health and CMV-seronegative. Sequences were obtained from PBMCs.

CDR3 in amino acids: CASSLPSKRETQYF. The CDR3 DNA is TGTGCCAGCTCACTACCTTCCAAGAGGGAGACCCAGTACTTC. The chain combines TRBV18 with TRBJ2-5; no reliable D call. The germline CDR1 and CDR2 sequences are KGHSH and LQKENI. Between the trimmed V and J ends, which lost 4 bases and 5 bases, there was a span of 14 bases. The CDR3 is 14 residues long.